Reported below is one T cell receptor (beta chain). Which antigen it targets is not known. No base quality information exists; no much larger clone differs at one position. Enrolling through a virtual design, the prospective study's participants ranged in age from roughly 18 to 89 years and lived across around 25 United States geographic areas. Cohort assignment in the prospective study relied on participant-reported clinical history from a screening survey and a study questionnaire. Recovered participants in ImmuneRACE Cohort 3 were defined as having two consecutive negative NP/OP PCR tests, clearance from a healthcare professional, or resolution of symptoms. In the prospective study, mobile phlebotomists collected whole blood, serum and a nasopharyngeal or oropharyngeal swab from each participant. Participants in the prospective study had the option to provide additional blood draws and questionnaires over an approximately 2-month period. Before DNA extraction, prospective study blood samples were shipped either frozen or at room temperature.

This entry comes from a study of blood T cell repertoires in COVID-19 (dated by TCRdb to 2020 to 2022). With respect to the entire study: Collaborator samples came from the United States, Italy and Spain and covered acute and convalescent phases of COVID-19. A freely available public database, intended as a resource for researchers studying the immune response to SARS-CoV-2, is where the repertoires were released. Samples came from the ongoing ImmuneRACE study (first 160 participants) plus 1,254 subjects from 6 global collaborators. The dataset comprised deeply sampled blood TCRbeta repertoires from subjects exposed to, actively infected with, or recovered from COVID-19. Where HLA class I and class II types were available, the types were taken from metadata supplied by the sample provider, not from assay-based typing. The prospective study material was composed of cDNA or gDNA derived from T cells, B-cell-depleted T cells, or PBMCs. Nearly every sample came with metadata listing a de-identified subject ID, COVID-19 status, age in years and sex. Beyond this particular receptor, the publication reports: The amount of clinical and demographic metadata varied by source and participant and was provided uncurated.

The immunoSEQ Assay, a bias-controlled multiplex PCR, was used to amplify TCRbeta CDR3 regions from genomic DNA. Per the source publication's procedure: The number of nucleated cells in each sample was estimated from the amplification of reference gene primers within the assay. To quantify the absolute abundance of each unique TCRbeta CDR3 rearrangement, sequence reads were collapsed and filtered. For each sample, productive Simpson clonality was calculated as the square root of Simpson's diversity index across productive rearrangements. TCRdb provides this immuneACCESS table in a form limited to in-frame rearrangements. Some clones are lacking; in checked studies, under half of them reflect an unresolved V gene, and why the rest are absent is not known. The DNA was the basis for D and trimming; V, J and clone size are from that table. A total of about half a million clones appear in this sample, 70% to 90% of them only once. Jointly, the top ten make up just over 8% of the sample.

The sequence was obtained from a woman in her sixties or seventies who had recovered from COVID-19. The sequenced sample was PBMCs or T cells enriched from blood (not recorded which).

The DNA reads TGCGCCAGCAGCTTCGGGACAGGGTTCAACGAGCAGTACTTC. Translated, it reads CASSFGTGFNEQYF. The receptor chain draws on TRBV5-1 and TRBJ2-7; TRBD1 fits 9 bases in the junction. The CDR3 holds 14 amino acids from the cysteine to the phenylalanine. Only the CDR3 portion is preserved as DNA: 42 bases, with reading frame beginning at the first base. V loses 2 bases at its end and J loses 5 bases; junction bases beyond the gene matches: 5. The CDR1 and CDR2 encoded by the germline V gene are SGHRS and YFSETQ.